Listed below are T cell receptor beta chains from one sample, sequenced in a study of T cells expressing NK-cell markers. TCRdb reprocessed the 5' RACE reads; each CDR3 protein has one entry and no DNA is given. In total, the table holds 500,000 to 700,000 distinct CDR3 sequences. The material sequenced was blood T cells: a sorted CD56 or NKG2C T cell subset, CD4+ or CD8+ T cells, or bulk PBMC T cells (not recorded which). These receptor sequences come from a man aged 18 to 29 in good health. Both conserved end residues are part of each CDR3.

J gene	CDR3 length	V gene	CDR3 protein
TRBJ2-5	13	TRBV7-9	CASSLNLKETQYF
TRBJ2-7	16	TRBV20-1	CSARSGTPTSSYEQYF
TRBJ1-1	16	TRBV7-8	CASSLQGARFRTEAFF
TRBJ2-3	17	TRBV4-1	CASSPTPPSGSTDTQYF
TRBJ1-1	12	TRBV20-1	CSARAGTGEAFF
TRBJ1-2	16	TRBV9	CASSAQQGPKNYGYTF
TRBJ2-6	16	TRBV4-1	CASSQELVSGANVLTF
TRBJ2-7	14	TRBV14	CASSQVDRGHEQYF
TRBJ1-4	15	TRBV12-3/TRBV12-4	CASSFSPVSLEKLFF
TRBJ1-1	16	TRBV6-2/TRBV6-3	CASSSRDRGPNTEAFF
TRBJ2-7	13	TRBV10-3	CATTSTGFNEQYF
TRBJ1-1	14	TRBV9	CASSPNGGNTEAFF
TRBJ1-5	13	TRBV29-1	CSVGLIEEGPQHF
TRBJ2-1	17	TRBV20-1	CSAREKWEGSSYNEQFF
TRBJ2-7	14	TRBV20-1	CSARGGQTTYEQYF
TRBJ2-7	15	TRBV12-3/TRBV12-4	CASSPPEGGPYEQYF
TRBJ1-5	15	TRBV12-3/TRBV12-4	CASSSGQGGARTQHF
TRBJ1-2	15	TRBV12-3/TRBV12-4	CASSPLGPGSHGYTF
TRBJ1-4	17	TRBV6-5	CASSYLGARMRREKLFF
TRBJ2-1	16	TRBV9	CASTDYGRESNSEQFF
TRBJ1-1	15	TRBV20-1	CSARPIIDRGTEAFF
TRBJ2-4	15	TRBV15	CATSREIAGGYIQYF
TRBJ2-7	15	TRBV28	CASINPGQMHYEQYF